This T cell receptor (beta chain) was sequenced during a study of cytomegalovirus exposure and HLA in healthy donors. The PCR used 60 Vbeta and 13 Jbeta primers. The assay was immunoSEQ multiplex PCR, and TCRdb's table has in-frame clones only and misses some. Of about 150,000 clones listed, around four fifths are singletons. Points from the study as a whole: Reportedly, HLA-A and HLA-B alleles of most subjects were accurately predicted from TCR beta. Later on, an analysis showed TCR association rates differing by HLA locus, with DRB1 the most and HLA-C the fewest.

With respect to this clone: Its antigen remains unknown.

Material for sequencing was PBMCs. The clonotype was recovered from a man aged 18 to 30 in good health and CMV-seronegative.

The chain's CDR3 is CASSLAGEYGYTF. In DNA, the CDR3 is TGTGCCAGCAGCTTAGCGGGGGAGTATGGCTACACCTTC. The chain uses TRBV11-2 and TRBJ1-2, with D tentatively TRBD1 (5 bases). Trimming took 1 base from V and 5 from J, leaving 8 bases between them. The length of the CDR3 is 13 residues. Germline loops: CDR1 SGHAT, CDR2 FQNNGV.